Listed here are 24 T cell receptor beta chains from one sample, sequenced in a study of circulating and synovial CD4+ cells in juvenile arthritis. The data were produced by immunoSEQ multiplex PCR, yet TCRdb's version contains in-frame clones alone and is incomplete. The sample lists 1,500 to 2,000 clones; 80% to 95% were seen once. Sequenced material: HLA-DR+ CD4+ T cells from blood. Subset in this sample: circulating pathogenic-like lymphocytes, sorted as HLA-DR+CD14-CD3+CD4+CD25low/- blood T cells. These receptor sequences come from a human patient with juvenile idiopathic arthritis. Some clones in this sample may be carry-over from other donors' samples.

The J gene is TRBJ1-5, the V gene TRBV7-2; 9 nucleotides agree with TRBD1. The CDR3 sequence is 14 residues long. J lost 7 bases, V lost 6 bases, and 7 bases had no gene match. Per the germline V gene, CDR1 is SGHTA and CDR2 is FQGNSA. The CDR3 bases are TGTGCCAGCAGAGGGACAGGGTCAGGACAGCCCCAGCATTTT. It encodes CASRGTGSGQPQHF.

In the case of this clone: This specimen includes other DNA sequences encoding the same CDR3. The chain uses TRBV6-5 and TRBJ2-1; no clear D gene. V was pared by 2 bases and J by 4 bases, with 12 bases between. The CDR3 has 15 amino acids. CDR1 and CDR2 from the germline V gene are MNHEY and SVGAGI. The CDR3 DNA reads TGTGCCAGCAGTTACAGCCTGGCGGAATACAATGAGCAGTTCTTC. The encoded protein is CASSYSLAEYNEQFF.

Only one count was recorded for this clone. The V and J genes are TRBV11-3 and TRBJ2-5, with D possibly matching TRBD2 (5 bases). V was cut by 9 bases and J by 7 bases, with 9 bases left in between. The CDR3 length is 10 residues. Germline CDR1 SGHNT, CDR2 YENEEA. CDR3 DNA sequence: TGTGCCAGGGCCCGGGGGACCCAGTACTTC. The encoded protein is CARARGTQYF.

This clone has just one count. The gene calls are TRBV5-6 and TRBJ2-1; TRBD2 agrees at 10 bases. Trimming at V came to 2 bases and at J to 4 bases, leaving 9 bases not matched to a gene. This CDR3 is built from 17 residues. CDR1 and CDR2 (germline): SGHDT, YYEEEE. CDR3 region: CASSLKVAGGLYNEQFF. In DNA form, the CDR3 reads TGTGCCAGCAGCTTAAAGGTAGCGGGGGGCCTTTACAATGAGCAGTTCTTC.

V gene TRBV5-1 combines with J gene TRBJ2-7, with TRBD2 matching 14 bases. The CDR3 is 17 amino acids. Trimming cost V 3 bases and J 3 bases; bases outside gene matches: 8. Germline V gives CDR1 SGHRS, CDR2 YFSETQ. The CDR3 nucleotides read TGCGCCAGCAGCTCGGGACTAGCGGGGGTCCTAAACTACGAGCAGTACTTC. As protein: CASSSGLAGVLNYEQYF. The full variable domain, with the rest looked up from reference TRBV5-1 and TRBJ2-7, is KAGVTQTPRYLIKTRGQQVTLSCSPISGHRSVSWYQQTPGQGLQFLFEYFSETQRNKGNFPGRFSGRQFSNSRSEMNVSTLELGDSALYLCASSSGLAGVLNYEQYFGPGTRLTVT.

The CDR3 DNA sequence: TGCGCCAGCAGCCAAGATTGGGGGCAAGGCTACACCTTC. Amino acids: CASSQDWGQGYTF. The chain has TRBV4-3 and TRBJ1-2; weak D call: TRBD1 (6 bases). The CDR3 runs 13 residues. The germline CDR1 and CDR2 sequences are LGHNA and YSLEER. Trimming left V 0 bases short and J 8 bases short, with 10 bases between.

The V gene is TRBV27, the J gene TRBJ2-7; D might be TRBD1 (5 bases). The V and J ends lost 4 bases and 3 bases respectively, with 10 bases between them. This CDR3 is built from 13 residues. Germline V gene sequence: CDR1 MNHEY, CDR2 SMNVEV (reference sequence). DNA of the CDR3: TGTGCCAGCAGTTCAAAGCAGGGCTACGAGCAGTACTTC. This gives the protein CASSSKQGYEQYF.

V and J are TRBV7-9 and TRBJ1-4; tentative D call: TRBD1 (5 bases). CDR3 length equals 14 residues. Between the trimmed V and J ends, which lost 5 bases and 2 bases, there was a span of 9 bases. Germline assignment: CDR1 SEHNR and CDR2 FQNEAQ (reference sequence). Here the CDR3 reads CASSPGWTNEKLFF. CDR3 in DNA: TGTGCCAGCAGCCCAGGGTGGACTAATGAAAAACTGTTTTTT.

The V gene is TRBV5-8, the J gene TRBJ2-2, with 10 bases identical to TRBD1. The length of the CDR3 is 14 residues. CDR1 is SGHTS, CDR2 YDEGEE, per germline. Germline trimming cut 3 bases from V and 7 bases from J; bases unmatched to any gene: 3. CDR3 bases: TGTGCCAGCAGCTCCGGGACAGGGGTCGGGGAGCTGTTTTTT. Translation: CASSSGTGVGELFF.

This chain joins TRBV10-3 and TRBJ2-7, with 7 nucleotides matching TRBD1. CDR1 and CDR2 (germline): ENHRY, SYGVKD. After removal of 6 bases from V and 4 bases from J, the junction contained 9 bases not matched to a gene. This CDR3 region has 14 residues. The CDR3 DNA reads TGTGCCATCAGGACAGGGTCCTCCCAATACGAGCAGTACTTC. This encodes CAIRTGSSQYEQYF.

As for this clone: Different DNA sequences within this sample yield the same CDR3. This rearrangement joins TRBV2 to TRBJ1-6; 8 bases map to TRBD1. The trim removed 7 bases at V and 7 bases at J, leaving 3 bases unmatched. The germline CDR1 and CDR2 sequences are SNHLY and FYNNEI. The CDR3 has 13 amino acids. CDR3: CASKGQENSPLHF. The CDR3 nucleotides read TGTGCCAGCAAGGGACAGGAAAATTCACCCCTCCACTTT.

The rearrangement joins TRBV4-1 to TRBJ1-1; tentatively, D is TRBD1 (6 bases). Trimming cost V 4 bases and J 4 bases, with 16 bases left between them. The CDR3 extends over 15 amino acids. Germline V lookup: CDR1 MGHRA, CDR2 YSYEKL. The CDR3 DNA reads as TGCGCCAGCAGCCTCGACAGGTGGGTTGGCACTGAAGCTTTCTTT. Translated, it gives CASSLDRWVGTEAFF.

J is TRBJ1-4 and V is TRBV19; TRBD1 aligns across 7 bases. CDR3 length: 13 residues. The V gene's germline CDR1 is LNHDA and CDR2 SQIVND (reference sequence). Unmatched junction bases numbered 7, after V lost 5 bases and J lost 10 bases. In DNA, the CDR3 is TGTGCCAGTAGTCCCAAAGGGGGCGGAAAACTGTTTTTT. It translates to CASSPKGGGKLFF.

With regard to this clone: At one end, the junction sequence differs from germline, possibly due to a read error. The CDR3 DNA reads TGTGCCACCAGCGGAAGGACAGGCGGGAATTCCCCCCTCCACTTT. Translated, it gives CATSGRTGGNSPLHF. The J gene is TRBJ1-6, the V gene TRBV15, with 7 bases identical to TRBD1. CDR3 length: 15 residues. Germline CDR1 reads LNHNV; CDR2 reads YYDKDF (reference sequence).

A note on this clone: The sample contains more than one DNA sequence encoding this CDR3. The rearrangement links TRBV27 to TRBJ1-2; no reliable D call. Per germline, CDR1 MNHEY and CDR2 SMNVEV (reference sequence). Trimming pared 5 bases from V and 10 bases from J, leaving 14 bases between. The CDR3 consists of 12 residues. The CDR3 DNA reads TGTGCCAGCAGTGGGCCGACGGGAAACTACACCTTC. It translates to CASSGPTGNYTF.

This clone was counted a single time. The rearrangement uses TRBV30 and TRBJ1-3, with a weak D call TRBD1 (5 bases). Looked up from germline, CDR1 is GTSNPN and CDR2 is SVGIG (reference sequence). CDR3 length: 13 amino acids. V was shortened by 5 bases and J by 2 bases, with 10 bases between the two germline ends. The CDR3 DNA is TGTGCCTGGGGGTCGGGGGCTGGAAACACCATATATTTT. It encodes CAWGSGAGNTIYF. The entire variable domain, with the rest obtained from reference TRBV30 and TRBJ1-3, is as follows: SQTIHQWPATLVQPVGSPLSLECTVEGTSNPNLYWYRQAAGRGLQLLFYSVGIGQISSEVPQNLSASRPQDRQFILSSKKLLLSDSGFYLCAWGSGAGNTIYFGEGSWLTVV.

This CDR3 is CASGIGTGLAGELFF. The DNA for the CDR3 is TGTGCCAGCGGTATTGGGACAGGGCTCGCCGGGGAGCTGTTTTTT. This chain uses TRBV7-3 with TRBJ2-2, with 9 bases identical to TRBD1. There are 15 residues in the CDR3. Unmatched junction bases numbered 10, after V lost 8 bases and J lost 6 bases. Germline V gene data show CDR1 as SGHTA and CDR2 as FQGTGA.

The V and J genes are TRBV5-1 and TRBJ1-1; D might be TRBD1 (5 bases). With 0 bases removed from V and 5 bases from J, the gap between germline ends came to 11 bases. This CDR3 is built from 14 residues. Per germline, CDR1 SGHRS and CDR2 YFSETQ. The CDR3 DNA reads TGCGCCAGCAGCTTGGCTACAGGAGGGACTGAAGCTTTCTTT. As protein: CASSLATGGTEAFF.

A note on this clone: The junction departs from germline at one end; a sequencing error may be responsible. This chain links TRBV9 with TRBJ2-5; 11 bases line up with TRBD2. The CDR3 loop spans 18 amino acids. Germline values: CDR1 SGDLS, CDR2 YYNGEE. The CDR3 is CASSSPGTSGSLQGTQYF. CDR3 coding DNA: TGTGCCAGCAGCTCCCCCGGTACTAGCGGGAGCTTGCAAGGGACCCAGTACTTC.

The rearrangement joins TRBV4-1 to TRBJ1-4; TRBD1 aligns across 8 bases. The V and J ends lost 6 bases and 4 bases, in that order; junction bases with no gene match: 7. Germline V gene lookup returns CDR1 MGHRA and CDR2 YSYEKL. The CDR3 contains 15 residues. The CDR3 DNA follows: TGCGCCAGCAGTTGGGACAGGCGATATAATGAAAAACTGTTTTTT. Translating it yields CASSWDRRYNEKLFF.

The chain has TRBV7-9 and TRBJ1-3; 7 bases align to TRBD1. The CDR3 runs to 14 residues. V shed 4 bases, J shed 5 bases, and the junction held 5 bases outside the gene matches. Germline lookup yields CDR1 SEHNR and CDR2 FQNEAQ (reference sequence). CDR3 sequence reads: CASSSTGNRNTIYF. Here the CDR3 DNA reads TGTGCCAGCAGCTCGACAGGGAATCGAAACACCATATATTTT.

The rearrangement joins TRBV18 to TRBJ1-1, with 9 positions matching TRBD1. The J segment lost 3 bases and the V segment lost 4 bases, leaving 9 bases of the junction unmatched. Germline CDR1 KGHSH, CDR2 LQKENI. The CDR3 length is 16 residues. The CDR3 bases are TGTGCCAGCTCACTAGGACAGGGGAATAGATACACTGAAGCTTTCTTT. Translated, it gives CASSLGQGNRYTEAFF. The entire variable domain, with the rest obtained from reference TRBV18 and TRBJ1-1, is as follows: NAGVMQNPRHLVRRRGQEARLRCSPMKGHSHVYWYRQLPEEGLKFMVYLQKENIIDESGMPKERFSAEFPKEGPSILRIQQVVRGDSAAYFCASSLGQGNRYTEAFFGQGTRLTVV.

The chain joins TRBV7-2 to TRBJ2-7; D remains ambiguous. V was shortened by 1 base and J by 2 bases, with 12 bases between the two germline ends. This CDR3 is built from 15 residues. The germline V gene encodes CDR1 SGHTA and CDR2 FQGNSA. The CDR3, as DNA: TGTGCCAGCAGCTTAGGGTCCGCCACAACCTACGAGCAGTACTTC. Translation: CASSLGSATTYEQYF.

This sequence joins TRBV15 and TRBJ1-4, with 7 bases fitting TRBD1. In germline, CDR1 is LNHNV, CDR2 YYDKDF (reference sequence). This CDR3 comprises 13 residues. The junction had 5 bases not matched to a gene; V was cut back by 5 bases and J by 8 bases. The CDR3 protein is CATSGTETEKLFF. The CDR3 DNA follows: TGTGCCACCAGCGGGACAGAAACCGAAAAACTGTTTTTT.